The following is a T cell receptor (beta chain) sequence with its context. This sample stems from a study of blood T cell repertoires in COVID-19. About the study: PBMCs, B-cell-depleted T cells, or T cells were the source of the cDNA or gDNA that made up the material.

TCRdb's table, derived via immunoSEQ multiplex PCR, lists solely in-frame clones and lacks some. The sample lists about 170,000 clones, about 88% seen once, with roughly 0.77% in the top ten. This CDR3 spans 13 amino acids. In germline, CDR1 is MNHNS, CDR2 SASEGT. V was trimmed by 2 bases and J by 3 bases, leaving 6 bases between them. V usage is TRBV6-1 and J usage is TRBJ2-3, with D uncertain. This clonotype originated in a woman aged 18-35 years who had recovered from COVID-19. The sequencing sample was made of PBMCs or T cells enriched from blood (not recorded which). The CDR3 loop is CASSEQVTDTQYF. CDR3 nucleotides: TGTGCCAGCAGTGAACAGGTGACAGATACGCAGTATTTT.